These 2 T cell receptor beta chains came from one sample sequenced in a study of T cells in localized non-small cell lung cancer. Sequenced by immunoSEQ multiplex PCR; TCRdb stores in-frame clones only, minus some. Seen here are more than 7,500 clones, 92% observed once, and the top ten hold approximately 7.5%. This material consisted of peripheral blood, taken before any cancer treatment. These receptors all come from a woman aged 40-69 years with stage I squamous cell lung carcinoma.

The J gene is TRBJ2-3, the V gene TRBV7-8, with D perhaps TRBD1 (6 bases). Germline assignment: CDR1 SGHVS and CDR2 FQNEAQ. The CDR3 runs 15 residues. Trimming shortened V by 5 bases and J by 1 base, and 13 bases separated the two germline ends. Written as DNA, the CDR3 is TGTGCCAGCAGCCCAGGGGCAGGGGGCACAGATACGCAGTATTTT. It specifies CASSPGAGGTDTQYF.

The chain is built from TRBV19 and TRBJ1-2; 11 bases are a match to TRBD1. CDR1 LNHDA and CDR2 SQIVND come from the germline V gene (reference sequence). The trim removed 4 bases at V and 7 bases at J, leaving 5 bases unmatched. This CDR3 region has 14 residues. CDR3 region: CASSKDRGRGGYTF. Here the CDR3 DNA reads TGTGCCAGTAGTAAGGACAGGGGGCGAGGTGGCTACACCTTC. Supplemented by reference TRBV19 and TRBJ1-2, the full variable domain reads DGGITQSPKYLFRKEGQNVTLSCEQNLNHDAMYWYRQDPGQGLRLIYYSQIVNDFQKGDIAEGYSVSREKKESFPLTVTSAQKNPTAFYLCASSKDRGRGGYTFGSGTRLTVV.